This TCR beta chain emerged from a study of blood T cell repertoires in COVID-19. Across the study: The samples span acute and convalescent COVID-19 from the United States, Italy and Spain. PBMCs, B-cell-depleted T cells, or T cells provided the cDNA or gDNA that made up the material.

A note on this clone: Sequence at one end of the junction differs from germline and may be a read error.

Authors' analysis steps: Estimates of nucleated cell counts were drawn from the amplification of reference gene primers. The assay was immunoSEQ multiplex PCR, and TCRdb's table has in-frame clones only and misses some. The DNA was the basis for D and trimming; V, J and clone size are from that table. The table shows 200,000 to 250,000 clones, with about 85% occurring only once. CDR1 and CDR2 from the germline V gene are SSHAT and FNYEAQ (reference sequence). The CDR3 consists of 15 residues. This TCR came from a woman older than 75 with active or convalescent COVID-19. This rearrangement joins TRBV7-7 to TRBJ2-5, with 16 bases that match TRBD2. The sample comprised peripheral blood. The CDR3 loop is CASSPGTSGGAAQYF. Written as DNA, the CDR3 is TGTGCTAGCAGCCCCGGGACTAGCGGGGGGGCGGCCCAGTACTTC.